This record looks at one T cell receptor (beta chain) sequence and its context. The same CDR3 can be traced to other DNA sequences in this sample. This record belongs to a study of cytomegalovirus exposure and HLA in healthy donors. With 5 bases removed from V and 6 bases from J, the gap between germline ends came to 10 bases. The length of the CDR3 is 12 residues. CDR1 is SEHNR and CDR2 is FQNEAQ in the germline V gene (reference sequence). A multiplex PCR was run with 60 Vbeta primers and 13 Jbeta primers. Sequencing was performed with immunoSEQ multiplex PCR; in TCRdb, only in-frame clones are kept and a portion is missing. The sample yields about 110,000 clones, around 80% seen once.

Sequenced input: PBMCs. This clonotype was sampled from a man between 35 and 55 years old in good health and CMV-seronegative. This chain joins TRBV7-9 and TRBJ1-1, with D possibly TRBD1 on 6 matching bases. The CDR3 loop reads CASSPRTAEAFF. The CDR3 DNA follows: TGTGCCAGCAGCCCTCGGACAGCTGAAGCTTTCTTT.